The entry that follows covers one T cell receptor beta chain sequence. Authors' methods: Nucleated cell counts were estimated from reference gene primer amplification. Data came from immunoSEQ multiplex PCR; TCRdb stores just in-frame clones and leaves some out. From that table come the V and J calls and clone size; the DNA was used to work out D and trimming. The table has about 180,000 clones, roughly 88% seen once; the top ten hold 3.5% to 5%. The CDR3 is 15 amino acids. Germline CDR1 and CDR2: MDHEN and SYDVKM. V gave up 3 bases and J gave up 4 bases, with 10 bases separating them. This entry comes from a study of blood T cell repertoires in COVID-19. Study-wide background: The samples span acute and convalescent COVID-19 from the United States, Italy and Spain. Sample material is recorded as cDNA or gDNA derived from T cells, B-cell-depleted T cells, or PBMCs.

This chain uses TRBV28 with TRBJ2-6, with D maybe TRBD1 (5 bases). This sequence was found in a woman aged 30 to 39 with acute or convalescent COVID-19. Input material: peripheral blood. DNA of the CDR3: TGTGCCAGCAGTTTCAGGGAATACGGGGCCAACGTCCTGACTTTC. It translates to CASSFREYGANVLTF. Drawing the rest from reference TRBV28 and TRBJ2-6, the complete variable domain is DVKVTQSSRYLVKRTGEKVFLECVQDMDHENMFWYRQDPGLGLRLIYFSYDVKMKEKGDIPEGYSVSREKKERFSLILESASTNQTSMYLCASSFREYGANVLTFGAGSRLTVL.